These T cell receptor beta chains were read from a single sample in a study of cytomegalovirus exposure and HLA in healthy donors. TCRdb keeps only in-frame clones here, not all; method: immunoSEQ multiplex PCR. The sample holds approximately 120,000 clones. Sequencing was carried out using PBMCs. These receptors all come from a man aged 25 to 40 in good health and CMV-seronegative. The conserved cysteine and the conserved F or W are not part of the CDR3 here. Each record gives: J gene, V gene, CDR3 protein.

TRBJ2-7	TRBV5-6	ASSFLDRVLRGGEQY
TRBJ1-2	TRBV6-5	ASSYSMGATSGYT
TRBJ2-1	TRBV6-1	ASGGQAYNEQF
.	TRBV30	AWRGGPLYEQY
TRBJ2-1	TRBV15	ATTTGLESYNEQF
TRBJ1-1	TRBV5-6	ASSFSVDTEAF
TRBJ1-1	TRBV25-1	ASKKGHTEAF
TRBJ2-6	TRBV28	ASSLTGTGTSGANVLT
TRBJ1-1	TRBV5-1	ASSLLGITEAF
TRBJ2-7	TRBV6-1	ASTRIAGEPGEQY
TRBJ2-7	TRBV4-1	ASSQGTIRHDHYEQY
TRBJ1-1	TRBV30	AWSGGAGGEAF
TRBJ1-2	TRBV2	ASSETGVMENYGYT
TRBJ2-7	TRBV25-1	ASTKREGYEQY
TRBJ1-2	TRBV5-1	ASTQDRVVGGYT
TRBJ1-2	TRBV11-2	ASSPSRGRGYGYT
TRBJ2-1	TRBV11-2	ASSLGVPADAEQF
TRBJ1-2	TRBV2	ASRAGQYYGYT
TRBJ2-5	TRBV14	ASSRHLQETQY
TRBJ2-7	TRBV5-1	ASSSRLAGAYEQY
TRBJ1-5	TRBV28	ASSLNRGLQPQH
TRBJ2-2	TRBV9	APGLVNTGELF
TRBJ2-3	TRBV27	ASSQLAGTSGTDTQY
TRBJ1-5	TRBV19	ASSIEVEGADYSNQPQH
TRBJ1-2	TRBV19	ASSAYRDGYT
TRBJ1-3	TRBV28	ASSLVNSGNTIY
TRBJ2-1	TRBV18	ASSPRRGSRGDEQF
TRBJ1-4	TRBV7-9	ASRLGTDNEKLF
TRBJ2-7	TRBV11-3	ASSAGQGYNEQY
TRBJ1-5	TRBV6-6	ASSYSTKQGYQPQH
.	TRBV29-1	SVVGAAPYEQY
TRBJ2-7	TRBV5-6	ASSLGRQMAYEQY
TRBJ2-7	TRBV7-9	ASSPDGSSYEQY
TRBJ1-2	TRBV11-1	ASSYDRDSYGYT
TRBJ2-1	TRBV30	AWSFLGQSFSYNEQF
TRBJ2-1	TRBV5-6	ASSDLSGTEHYNEQF
.	TRBV6-1	ASKLAGSSYEQY
TRBJ1-5	TRBV7-2	ASSFETGPQPQH
TRBJ1-1	TRBV11-2	ASSSKTEAF
TRBJ2-5	TRBV5-1	ASSPGAGAQETQY
TRBJ2-1	TRBV9	ASSVDPAGGDEQF
TRBJ1-4	TRBV4-2	ASSQVGTENEKLF
TRBJ2-5	TRBV7-2	ASSLAYGGRARETQY
TRBJ2-1	TRBV29-1	SVEFTSGEQF
TRBJ1-3	TRBV9	ASSVADTSGNTIY
TRBJ2-7	TRBV2	ASSEITSGRAIALEQY
TRBJ1-2	TRBV19	ASTPTGGPGGGYT
TRBJ2-2	TRBV19	ASYRLAGHTGELF
TRBJ1-1	TRBV5-1	ASSNQGRGTEAF
TRBJ2-7	TRBV9	ASSVQDRGAYEQY
TRBJ1-5	TRBV2	ASRDRGVGQPQH
TRBJ1-5	TRBV19	ASSIESVTGPQPQH